Listed here are 3 T cell receptor beta chains from one sample, sequenced in a study of shared clonotypes between healthy human individuals. Clones were read by immunoSEQ multiplex PCR, and TCRdb kept only the in-frame ones, dropping some. The sample lists roughly 320,000 clones; roughly 84% were seen once. The sequencing sample was made of memory CD8+ T cells sorted from blood. Subset meaning: CD45RO+ cells pooled with CCR7-negative TemRA cells. Receptors originate from a young man in good health.

The chain combines TRBV2 with TRBJ1-1; D remains unclear. Germline V lookup: CDR1 SNHLY, CDR2 FYNNEI. This CDR3 has 11 amino acids. Trimming removed 8 bases from V and 6 bases from J, with 10 bases in between. The CDR3 region has the DNA TGTGCCAGCCGTACGAAACCTGAAGCTTTCTTT. Its protein product is CASRTKPEAFF.

This chain links TRBV10-1 with TRBJ2-3; D remains unclear. Germline CDR1 WNHNN, CDR2 SYGVQD (reference sequence). The V and J ends lost 3 bases and 3 bases respectively, with 10 bases between them. This CDR3 spans 14 amino acids. The chain's CDR3 is CASSERDPTDTQYF. The CDR3 DNA is TGCGCCAGCAGTGAAAGGGATCCGACAGATACGCAGTATTTT.

This clone was observed a handful of times. The CDR3, as DNA: TGTGCCAGCAGGCCCGACATAATTGGAAACATTCAGTACTTC. Its translation: CASRPDIIGNIQYF. V is TRBV6-6 and J is TRBJ2-4; D remains ambiguous. CDR3 length: 14 residues. V gave up 6 bases and J gave up 6 bases, with 15 bases separating them. Germline CDR1 is MNHNY and CDR2 is SVGAGI (reference sequence).